The rows below give T cell receptor beta chains drawn from one sample of a study of blood T cells in healthy people across ages. MiXCR, applied by TCRdb to the 5' RACE reads, yields one record per CDR3 protein. The sample has over 950,000 distinct CDR3 sequences, about 53% seen once. The sequenced material came from blood. Source of these receptors: a woman in her sixties in good health. Both conserved end residues are part of each CDR3. Each record gives: V gene, J gene, D gene, clone size, CDR3 protein, CDR3 DNA. D genes are given only for firm matches. The size entry is marked missing in some rows and otherwise reads once, few, many or a size class.

V: TRBV7-8
J: TRBJ2-5
D: .
size: few
CDR3: CASSELGEREETQYF
DNA: TGTGCCAGCAGCGAACTGGGGGAGAGGGAGGAGACCCAGTACTTC

V: TRBV12-3/TRBV12-4
J: TRBJ2-1
D: TRBD2
size: few
CDR3: CASSLADGRGNEQFF
DNA: TGTGCCAGCAGTTTAGCGGACGGGAGGGGTAATGAGCAGTTCTTC

V: TRBV7-2
J: TRBJ2-1
D: .
size: .
CDR3: CASRGTRVQADEQFF
DNA: TGTGCCAGCAGGGGTACTAGAGTTCAGGCGGATGAGCAGTTCTTC

V: TRBV11-3
J: TRBJ2-2
D: .
size: .
CDR3: CASSQGRFGTTGELFF
DNA: TGTGCCAGCAGCCAAGGGCGGTTTGGGACCACCGGGGAGCTGTTTTTT

V: TRBV20-1
J: TRBJ1-5
D: TRBD1
size: few
CDR3: CSAIRTGGIDQPQHF
DNA: TGCAGTGCCATAAGGACAGGGGGAATTGATCAGCCCCAGCATTTT

V: TRBV3-1
J: TRBJ2-7
D: .
size: few
CDR3: CASSQRSSGQGVKQYF
DNA: TGTGCCAGCAGCCAGCGTTCGTCCGGGCAGGGCGTTAAGCAGTACTTC

V: TRBV20-1
J: TRBJ2-7
D: .
size: .
CDR3: CSASGGRPYEQYF
DNA: TGCAGTGCTAGTGGGGGGCGCCCCTACGAGCAGTACTTC

V: TRBV9
J: TRBJ2-1
D: TRBD2
size: .
CDR3: CASSLGTSGTGSYNEQFF
DNA: TGTGCCAGCAGCCTAGGGACTAGCGGGACTGGCTCCTACAATGAGCAGTTCTTC

V: TRBV20-1
J: TRBJ2-5
D: TRBD2
size: .
CDR3: CSARPQREWQTQYF
DNA: TGCAGTGCTAGACCCCAGCGGGAGTGGCAGACCCAGTACTTC

V: TRBV29-1
J: TRBJ1-2
D: TRBD1
size: .
CDR3: CSVVGGTGGSYGYTF
DNA: TGCAGCGTTGTAGGAGGGACAGGGGGAAGCTATGGCTACACCTTC

V: TRBV4-1
J: TRBJ1-5
D: .
size: .
CDR3: CASSQGRIRTLNQPQHF
DNA: TGCGCCAGCAGCCAAGGCAGAATCAGGACCCTCAATCAGCCCCAGCATTTT

V: TRBV5-6
J: TRBJ1-2
D: TRBD1
size: few
CDR3: CASRGTASLYYGYTF
DNA: TGTGCCAGCAGGGGGACAGCTAGTTTATACTATGGCTACACCTTC

V: TRBV7-9
J: TRBJ1-2
D: .
size: .
CDR3: CASSLSDCGYTF
DNA: TGTGCCAGCAGCTTGTCAGACTGTGGCTACACCTTC

V: TRBV20-1
J: TRBJ2-7
D: .
size: few
CDR3: CSARGPGTVEQYF
DNA: TGCAGTGCTAGGGGTCCGGGGACGGTGGAGCAGTACTTC

V: TRBV12-3/TRBV12-4
J: TRBJ1-6
D: TRBD1
size: .
CDR3: CASSPRGTGGSPLHF
DNA: TGTGCCAGCAGTCCCCGGGGGACAGGTGGTTCACCCCTCCACTTT

V: TRBV5-1
J: TRBJ2-5
D: TRBD2
size: .
CDR3: CASINSGRADETQYF
DNA: TGCGCCAGCATAAATAGCGGGAGGGCCGATGAGACCCAGTACTTC

V: TRBV5-1
J: TRBJ2-7
D: .
size: .
CDR3: CASSSERTGGFYEQYF
DNA: TGCGCCAGCAGCAGTGAGAGGACGGGCGGGTTTTACGAGCAGTACTTC

V: TRBV12-3/TRBV12-4
J: TRBJ2-7
D: .
size: .
CDR3: CASSLSNSGIYEQYF
DNA: TGTGCCAGCAGTTTATCGAATAGCGGAATCTACGAGCAGTACTTC

V: TRBV6-1
J: TRBJ2-7
D: TRBD1
size: .
CDR3: CASRGQYLGYEQYF
DNA: TGTGCCAGCAGGGGACAGTACTTAGGGTACGAGCAGTACTTC

V: TRBV12-3/TRBV12-4
J: TRBJ1-4
D: .
size: .
CDR3: CASSLKGWDEKLFF
DNA: TGTGCCAGCAGTTTAAAGGGGTGGGATGAAAAACTGTTTTTT

V: TRBV27
J: TRBJ2-1
D: .
size: .
CDR3: CASSLWQGGEQFF
DNA: TGTGCCAGCAGTTTATGGCAGGGTGGTGAGCAGTTCTTC

V: TRBV15
J: TRBJ2-5
D: .
size: .
CDR3: CATSRVFGSIQETQYF
DNA: TGTGCCACCAGCAGAGTGTTCGGCAGCATCCAAGAGACCCAGTACTTC

V: TRBV29-1
J: TRBJ2-4
D: .
size: many
CDR3: CSAELAGIQYF
DNA: TGCAGCGCCGAACTGGCTGGCATTCAGTACTTC

V: TRBV12-3/TRBV12-4
J: TRBJ2-3
D: .
size: .
CDR3: CASVGGRADTQYF
DNA: TGTGCCAGCGTGGGAGGTAGGGCAGATACGCAGTATTTT

V: TRBV6-5
J: TRBJ1-6
D: TRBD1
size: .
CDR3: CASSYRQGRDSPLHF
DNA: TGTGCCAGCAGTTACCGACAGGGAAGGGATTCACCCCTCCACTTT

V: TRBV6-5
J: TRBJ2-7
D: .
size: .
CDR3: CAGSYLRDVEVYEQYF
DNA: TGTGCCGGCAGTTACCTCAGGGACGTGGAGGTCTACGAGCAGTACTTC

V: TRBV12-3/TRBV12-4
J: TRBJ2-5
D: .
size: few
CDR3: CASSFRGSKTQYF
DNA: TGTGCCAGCAGCTTTAGGGGATCTAAGACCCAGTACTTC

V: TRBV4-1
J: TRBJ2-1
D: TRBD2
size: .
CDR3: CASSQVGRAFYNEQFF
DNA: TGCGCCAGCAGCCAAGTCGGGAGGGCCTTTTACAATGAGCAGTTCTTC

V: TRBV20-1
J: TRBJ2-5
D: TRBD1
size: .
CDR3: CSTGTEETQYF
DNA: TGCAGTACGGGGACAGAAGAGACCCAGTACTTC

V: TRBV11-2
J: TRBJ2-5
D: TRBD2
size: .
CDR3: CASSLVREAMYF
DNA: TGTGCCAGCAGCTTAGTGCGGGAGGCTATGTACTTC

V: TRBV21-1
J: TRBJ2-7
D: .
size: few
CDR3: CASMFDQTWGEQYF
DNA: TGTGCCAGCATGTTCGACCAGACTTGGGGCGAGCAGTACTTC

V: TRBV5-1
J: TRBJ2-1
D: TRBD2
size: .
CDR3: CASSLKGEGSGRAGGHNEQFF
DNA: TGCGCCAGCAGCTTGAAGGGGGAGGGTAGCGGGAGGGCCGGCGGTCACAATGAGCAGTTCTTC

V: TRBV4-1
J: TRBJ2-2
D: TRBD2
size: .
CDR3: CASSQLAGAGTGELFF
DNA: TGCGCCAGCAGCCAACTAGCGGGAGCTGGCACCGGGGAGCTGTTTTTT

V: TRBV6-5
J: TRBJ2-7
D: .
size: .
CDR3: CASSYMGSEQYF
DNA: TGTGCCAGCAGTTATATGGGGTCCGAGCAGTACTTC

V: TRBV20-1
J: TRBJ2-1
D: TRBD2
size: .
CDR3: CSAENSAAGVPYNEQFF
DNA: TGCAGTGCCGAAAATTCGGCAGCGGGAGTCCCCTACAATGAGCAGTTCTTC

V: TRBV28
J: TRBJ2-7
D: .
size: .
CDR3: CASRDLDEQYF
DNA: TGTGCCAGCAGAGATTTAGACGAGCAGTACTTC

V: TRBV7-2
J: TRBJ2-5
D: .
size: .
CDR3: CASSRDLASETQYF
DNA: TGTGCCAGCAGCCGGGACTTAGCGTCGGAGACCCAGTACTTC

V: TRBV5-1
J: TRBJ2-7
D: TRBD2
size: .
CDR3: CASNRLADSSLEQYF
DNA: TGCGCCAGCAATAGACTAGCGGATTCTTCTCTCGAGCAGTACTTC

V: TRBV9
J: TRBJ2-3
D: .
size: .
CDR3: CTSSVGGDTQYF
DNA: TGTACCAGCAGCGTAGGGGGGGATACGCAGTATTTT

V: TRBV5-1
J: TRBJ2-5
D: .
size: .
CDR3: CASSLALQVQETQYF
DNA: TGCGCCAGCAGCTTGGCCCTGCAGGTCCAAGAGACCCAGTACTTC

V: TRBV6-6
J: TRBJ2-7
D: TRBD2
size: .
CDR3: CASRRESTSGSVYEQYF
DNA: TGTGCCAGCAGGCGGGAGTCGACTAGCGGGAGTGTCTACGAGCAGTACTTC

V: TRBV27
J: TRBJ2-3
D: TRBD2
size: .
CDR3: CASSPTSGNTDTQYF
DNA: TGTGCCAGCAGTCCCACTAGCGGGAACACAGATACGCAGTATTTT

V: TRBV29-1
J: TRBJ2-1
D: TRBD1
size: .
CDR3: CSVVGTGTLSSYNEQFF
DNA: TGCAGCGTTGTAGGGACAGGGACATTAAGCTCCTACAATGAGCAGTTCTTC

V: TRBV11-2
J: TRBJ2-3
D: .
size: .
CDR3: CASSSDRHSADTQYF
DNA: TGTGCCAGCAGCTCCGACAGGCATAGCGCAGATACGCAGTATTTT

V: TRBV7-2
J: TRBJ2-7
D: .
size: once
CDR3: CASSLEVRDCEQYF
DNA: TGTGCCAGCAGCTTAGAAGTCAGGGATTGCGAGCAGTACTTC

V: TRBV15
J: TRBJ2-2
D: .
size: once
CDR3: CATSRIRAIGELFF
DNA: TGTGCCACCAGCAGAATAAGGGCGATCGGGGAGCTGTTTTTT

V: TRBV5-1
J: TRBJ2-5
D: .
size: .
CDR3: CASSSRGDLETQYF
DNA: TGCGCCAGCAGCTCACGGGGCGATTTGGAGACCCAGTACTTC

V: TRBV6-2/TRBV6-3
J: TRBJ2-1
D: TRBD1
size: .
CDR3: CATTGQGYNEQFF
DNA: TGTGCCACCACCGGACAGGGATACAATGAGCAGTTCTTC

V: TRBV4-1
J: TRBJ2-6
D: .
size: .
CDR3: CASSQGVTTAGSGANVLTF
DNA: TGCGCCAGCAGCCAAGGAGTGACTACCGCCGGTTCCGGGGCCAACGTCCTGACTTTC

V: TRBV7-2
J: TRBJ2-7
D: TRBD1
size: .
CDR3: CASSLKGQGAGEQYF
DNA: TGTGCCAGCAGCTTAAAGGGACAGGGGGCGGGGGAGCAGTACTTC

V: TRBV3-1
J: TRBJ2-7
D: .
size: few
CDR3: CASSQSHASYEQYF
DNA: TGTGCCAGCAGCCAAAGTCACGCCTCCTACGAGCAGTACTTC

V: TRBV28
J: TRBJ2-7
D: TRBD2
size: few
CDR3: CASSFPGLGYEQYF
DNA: TGTGCCAGCAGTTTTCCGGGACTAGGCTACGAGCAGTACTTC

V: TRBV28
J: TRBJ2-7
D: .
size: few
CDR3: CASHRQVPYEQYF
DNA: TGTGCCAGCCACCGACAGGTCCCCTACGAGCAGTACTTC

V: TRBV25-1
J: TRBJ2-7
D: .
size: .
CDR3: CASSETIRQNSYEQYF
DNA: TGTGCCAGCAGTGAGACGATACGGCAGAACTCCTACGAGCAGTACTTC